This TCR beta chain was observed in a study of blood T cells in healthy people across ages. For the second PCR, which ran for roughly 6 to 12 cycles, a sample-barcoded 5' primer and a J-beta primer mix were used. TCRdb processed the 5' RACE reads anew with MiXCR; each CDR3 protein has one entry. The repertoire consists of 580,000 or so distinct CDR3 sequences, with more than 45% occurring once and the leading ten covering 20% to 25%. The CDR3 totals 20 residues. The trim removed 4 bases at V and 2 bases at J, leaving 16 bases unmatched. Germline V lookup: CDR1 KGHDR, CDR2 SFDVKD. General study findings and limits: Changes in expanded clonotypes were possibly confounded, as the CMV status of donors was unknown. Estimated diversity, derived from one million T cells, was regarded as an underestimate.

Worth noting for this clonotype: Its antigen remains unidentified.

The sequence derives from a man at least 80 years old in good health. This chain joins TRBV24-1 and TRBJ2-3; TRBD2 matches 11 bases. Sequencing used blood. This chain's CDR3 is CATSDPTDGYSGRVTDTQYF. The CDR3 nucleotides read TGTGCCACCAGTGACCCCACGGACGGATATAGCGGGAGGGTCACAGATACGCAGTATTTT.